Described below is a single T cell receptor beta chain sequence and its context. Its antigen is undetermined. This could be a read error, since a much larger clone is one nucleotide away. These data belong to a study of T cells in Graves' hyperthyroidism and ophthalmopathy. The CDR3 spans 13 residues. Germline-derived CDR1 and CDR2 are DFQATT and SNEGSKA (reference sequence). Notes on the study in general: In the analysis, a 13 V-J model separated ophthalmopathy from stable hyperthyroidism.

Authors of the study amplified TCR beta CDR3 regions from RNA transcripts. The primer set for the first-round RT-PCR of the TCR CDR3 was HTBI. A single record per CDR3 protein comes from TCRdb applying MiXCR to the multiplex PCR reads. The sample holds some 650,000 distinct CDR3 sequences, approximately 15% seen once. The sequence came from a woman aged 40 to 50 with Graves' ophthalmopathy. Material: blood. V gene TRBV20-1 combines with J gene TRBJ2-1, with D uncertain. The CDR3 region is CSARGTPYSEQFF. The CDR3 nucleotides read TGCAGTGCTAGGGGTACACCCTACAGTGAGCAGTTCTTC.